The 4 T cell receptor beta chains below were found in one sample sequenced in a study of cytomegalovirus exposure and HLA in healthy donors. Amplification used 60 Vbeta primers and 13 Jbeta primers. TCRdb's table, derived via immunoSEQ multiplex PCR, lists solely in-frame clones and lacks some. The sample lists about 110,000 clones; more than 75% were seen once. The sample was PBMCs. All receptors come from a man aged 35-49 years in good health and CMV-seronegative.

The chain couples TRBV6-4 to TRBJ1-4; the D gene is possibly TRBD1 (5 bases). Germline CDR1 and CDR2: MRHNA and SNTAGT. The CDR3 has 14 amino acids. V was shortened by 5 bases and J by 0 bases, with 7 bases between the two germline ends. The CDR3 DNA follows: TGTGCCAGCAGTCCGACAGCAACTAATGAAAAACTGTTTTTT. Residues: CASSPTATNEKLFF.

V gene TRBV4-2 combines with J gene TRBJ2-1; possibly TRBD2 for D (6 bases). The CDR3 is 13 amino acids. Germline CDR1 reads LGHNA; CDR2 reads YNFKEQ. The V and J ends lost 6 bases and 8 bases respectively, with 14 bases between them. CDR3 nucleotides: TGTGCCAGCAGTCCTTTCGGAGGGGATGAGCAGTTCTTC. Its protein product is CASSPFGGDEQFF.

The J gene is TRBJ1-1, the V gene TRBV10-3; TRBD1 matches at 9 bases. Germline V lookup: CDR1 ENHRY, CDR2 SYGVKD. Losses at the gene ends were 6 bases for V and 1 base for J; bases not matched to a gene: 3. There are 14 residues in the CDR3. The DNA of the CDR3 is TGTGCCATCAGGGGGACAGGGCCGAACACTGAAGCTTTCTTT. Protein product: CAIRGTGPNTEAFF.

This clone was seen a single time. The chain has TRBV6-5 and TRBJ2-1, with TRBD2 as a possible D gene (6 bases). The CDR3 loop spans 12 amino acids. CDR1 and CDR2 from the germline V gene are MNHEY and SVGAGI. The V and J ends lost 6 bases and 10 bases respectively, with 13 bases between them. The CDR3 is CASRLLAGEQFF. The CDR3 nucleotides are TGTGCCAGCAGACTACTAGCAGGGGAGCAGTTCTTC.